This entry is about one T cell receptor beta chain. The antigen remains undetermined. Patients were ineligible given autoimmune disease history or systemic immunosuppression. This sample was included in a study of OX40 agonist ivuxolimab in advanced cancers. Study as a whole: Ivuxolimab, an antibody acting as an agonist of OX40 (CD134), was used to treat patients. The dose-escalation cohort had hepatocellular carcinoma, melanoma, renal cell or head and neck cancer.

Data came from immunoSEQ multiplex PCR; TCRdb stores just in-frame clones and leaves some out. The sample contains tens of thousands of clones, over 75% of which appear only once. General study points: Circulating CD4+ and CD8+ T cells showed clonal expansion by week 6 at 0.1 to 3.0 mg/kg.

Specimen: CD4+ or CD8+ T cells sorted from blood, collected in a trial of the OX40 agonist ivuxolimab. This receptor was obtained from an adult with an advanced solid tumor such as melanoma, head and neck, liver or kidney cancer.

DNA for the CDR3: TGTGCCAGCAGCTTAGTCCCCGGGACTAGTAATGATGAGCAGTTCTTC. This encodes CASSLVPGTSNDEQFF. The chain links TRBV7-6 to TRBJ2-1; 8 bases agree with TRBD2. Trimming cost V 1 base and J 8 bases; bases outside gene matches: 10. The CDR3 sequence is 16 residues long. Per the germline V gene, CDR1 is SGHVS and CDR2 is FNYEAQ.